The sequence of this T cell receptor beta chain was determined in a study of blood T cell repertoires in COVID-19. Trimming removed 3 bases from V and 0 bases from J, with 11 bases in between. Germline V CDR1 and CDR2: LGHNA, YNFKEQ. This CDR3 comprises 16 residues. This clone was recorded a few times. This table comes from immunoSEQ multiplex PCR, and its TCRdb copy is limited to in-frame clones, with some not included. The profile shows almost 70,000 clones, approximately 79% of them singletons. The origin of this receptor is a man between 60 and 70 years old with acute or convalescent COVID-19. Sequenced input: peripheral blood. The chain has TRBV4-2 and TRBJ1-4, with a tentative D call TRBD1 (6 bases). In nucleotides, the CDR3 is TGTGCCAGCAGCCAGACCTACAGGGCAACTAATGAAAAACTGTTTTTT. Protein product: CASSQTYRATNEKLFF.